This TCR beta chain was sequenced for a study of technical replicates of blood from four donors. The ends were cut back, 3 bases at V and 3 bases at J, with 9 bases in the middle. CDR3 length equals 12 residues. Germline CDR1 reads GTSNPN; CDR2 reads SVGIG (reference sequence). Generated by immunoSEQ multiplex PCR, the TCRdb table keeps only in-frame clones and is missing some. The sample lists 65,000 to 85,000 clones, approximately 93% occurring once. V usage is TRBV30 and J usage is TRBJ2-7; D is possibly TRBD1 (5 bases). This sequence originates from a human donor in good health. The specimen sequenced was T cells isolated from PBMCs. CDR3 amino acids: CAWSLQGYEQYF. The CDR3 DNA reads as TGTGCCTGGAGCCTCCAGGGCTACGAGCAGTACTTC.